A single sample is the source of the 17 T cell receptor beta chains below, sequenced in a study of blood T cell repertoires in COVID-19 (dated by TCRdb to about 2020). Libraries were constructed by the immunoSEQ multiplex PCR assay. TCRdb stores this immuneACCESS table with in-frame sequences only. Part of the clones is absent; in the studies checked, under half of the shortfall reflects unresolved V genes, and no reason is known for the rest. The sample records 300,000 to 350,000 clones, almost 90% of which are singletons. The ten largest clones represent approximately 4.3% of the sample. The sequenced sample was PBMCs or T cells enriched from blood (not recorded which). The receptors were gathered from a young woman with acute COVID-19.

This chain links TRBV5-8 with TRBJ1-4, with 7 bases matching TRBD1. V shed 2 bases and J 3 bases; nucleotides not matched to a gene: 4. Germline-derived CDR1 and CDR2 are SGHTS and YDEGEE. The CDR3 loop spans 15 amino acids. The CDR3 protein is CASSLHTGANEKLFF. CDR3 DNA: TGTGCCAGCAGCTTACATACAGGGGCTAATGAAAAACTGTTTTTT. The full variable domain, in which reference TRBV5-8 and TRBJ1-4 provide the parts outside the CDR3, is EAGVTQSPTHLIKTRGQQATLRCSPISGHTSVYWYQQALGLGLQFLLWYDEGEERNRGNFPPRFSGRQFPNYSSELNVNALELEDSALYLCASSLHTGANEKLFFGSGTQLSVL.

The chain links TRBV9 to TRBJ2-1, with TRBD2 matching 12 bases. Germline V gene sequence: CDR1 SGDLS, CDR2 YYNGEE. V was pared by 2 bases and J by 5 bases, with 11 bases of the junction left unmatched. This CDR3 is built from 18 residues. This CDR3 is CASSVGGLAGPGDNEQFF. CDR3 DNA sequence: TGTGCCAGCAGCGTCGGTGGACTAGCGGGGCCGGGGGACAATGAGCAGTTCTTC.

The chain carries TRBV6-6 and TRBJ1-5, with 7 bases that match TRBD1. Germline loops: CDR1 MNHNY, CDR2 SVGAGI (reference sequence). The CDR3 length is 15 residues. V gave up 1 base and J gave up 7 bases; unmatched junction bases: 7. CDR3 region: CASSYWTTGDQPQHF. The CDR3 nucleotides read TGTGCCAGCAGTTACTGGACAACAGGGGACCAGCCCCAGCATTTT.

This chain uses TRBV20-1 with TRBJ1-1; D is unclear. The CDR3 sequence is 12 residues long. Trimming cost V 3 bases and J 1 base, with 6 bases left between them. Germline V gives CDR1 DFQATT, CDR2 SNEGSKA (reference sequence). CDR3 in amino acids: CSASSGNTEAFF. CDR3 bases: TGCAGTGCTAGTTCCGGGAACACTGAAGCTTTCTTT.

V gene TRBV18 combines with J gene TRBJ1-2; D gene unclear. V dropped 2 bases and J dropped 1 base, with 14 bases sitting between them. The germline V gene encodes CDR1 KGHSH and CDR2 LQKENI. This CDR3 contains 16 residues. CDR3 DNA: TGTGCCAGCTCACCAAAACAGACCGCCCATAACTATGGCTACACCTTC. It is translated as CASSPKQTAHNYGYTF. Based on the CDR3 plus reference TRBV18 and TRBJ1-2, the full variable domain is NAGVMQNPRHLVRRRGQEARLRCSPMKGHSHVYWYRQLPEEGLKFMVYLQKENIIDESGMPKERFSAEFPKEGPSILRIQQVVRGDSAAYFCASSPKQTAHNYGYTFGSGTRLTVV.

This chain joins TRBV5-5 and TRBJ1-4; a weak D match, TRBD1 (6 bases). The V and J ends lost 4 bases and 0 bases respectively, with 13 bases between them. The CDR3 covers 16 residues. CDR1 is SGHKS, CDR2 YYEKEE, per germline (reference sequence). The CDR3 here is CASSPEQGSTNEKLFF. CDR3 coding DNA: TGTGCCAGCAGCCCGGAACAGGGATCAACTAATGAAAAACTGTTTTTT.

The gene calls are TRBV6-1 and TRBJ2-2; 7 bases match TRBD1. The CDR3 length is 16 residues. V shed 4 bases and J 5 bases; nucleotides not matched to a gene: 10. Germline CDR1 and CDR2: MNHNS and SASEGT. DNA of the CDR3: TGTGCCAGCAGTGTATTTCGGGACAGTCGGACCGGGGAGCTGTTTTTT. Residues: CASSVFRDSRTGELFF.

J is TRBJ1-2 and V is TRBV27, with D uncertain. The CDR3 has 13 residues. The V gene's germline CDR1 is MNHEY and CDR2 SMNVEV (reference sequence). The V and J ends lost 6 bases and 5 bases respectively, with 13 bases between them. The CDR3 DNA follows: TGTGCCAGCAGCCTGAAAGGGAGATATGGCTACACCTTC. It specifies CASSLKGRYGYTF.

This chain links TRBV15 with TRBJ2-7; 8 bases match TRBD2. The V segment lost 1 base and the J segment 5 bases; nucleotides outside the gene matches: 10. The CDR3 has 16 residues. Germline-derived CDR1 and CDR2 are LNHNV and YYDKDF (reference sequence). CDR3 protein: CATSRVPSGYENEQYF. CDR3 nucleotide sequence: TGTGCCACCAGCAGAGTCCCTAGCGGGTACGAAAACGAGCAGTACTTC. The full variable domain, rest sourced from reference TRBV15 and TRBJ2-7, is DAMVIQNPRYQVTQFGKPVTLSCSQTLNHNVMYWYQQKSSQAPKLLFHYYDKDFNNEADTPDNFQSRRPNTSFCFLDIRSPGLGDTAMYLCATSRVPSGYENEQYFGPGTRLTVT.

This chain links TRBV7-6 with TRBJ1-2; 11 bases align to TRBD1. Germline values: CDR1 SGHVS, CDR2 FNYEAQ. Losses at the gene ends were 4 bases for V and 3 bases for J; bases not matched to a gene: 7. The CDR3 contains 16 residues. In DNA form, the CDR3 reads TGTGCCAGCAGCTCACGGAGGACAGGGGGCGACTATGGCTACACCTTC. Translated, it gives CASSSRRTGGDYGYTF. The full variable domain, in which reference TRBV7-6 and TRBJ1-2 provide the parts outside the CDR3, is GAGVSQSPRYKVTKRGQDVALRCDPISGHVSLYWYRQALGQGPEFLTYFNYEAQQDKSGLPNDRFSAERPEGSISTLTIQRTEQRDSAMYRCASSSRRTGGDYGYTFGSGTRLTVV.

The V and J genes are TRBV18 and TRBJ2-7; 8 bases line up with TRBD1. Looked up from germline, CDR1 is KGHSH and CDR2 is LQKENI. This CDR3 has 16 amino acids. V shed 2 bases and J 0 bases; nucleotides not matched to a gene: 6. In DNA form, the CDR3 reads TGTGCCAGCTCACCAGCAGGGGGCCTGAGCTCCTACGAGCAGTACTTC. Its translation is CASSPAGGLSSYEQYF.

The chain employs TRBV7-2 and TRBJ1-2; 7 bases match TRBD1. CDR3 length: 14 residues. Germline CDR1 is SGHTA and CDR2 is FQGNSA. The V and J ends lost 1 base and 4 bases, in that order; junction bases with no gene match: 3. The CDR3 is CASSLGDRAYGYTF. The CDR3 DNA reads TGTGCCAGCAGCTTAGGGGACAGAGCCTATGGCTACACCTTC.

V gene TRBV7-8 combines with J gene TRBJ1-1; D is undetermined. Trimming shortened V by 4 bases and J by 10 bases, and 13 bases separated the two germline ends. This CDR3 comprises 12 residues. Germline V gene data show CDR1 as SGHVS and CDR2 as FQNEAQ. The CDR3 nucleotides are TGTGCCAGCAGCTCGCTGAGGGAAGCAGCTTTCTTT. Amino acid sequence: CASSSLREAAFF.

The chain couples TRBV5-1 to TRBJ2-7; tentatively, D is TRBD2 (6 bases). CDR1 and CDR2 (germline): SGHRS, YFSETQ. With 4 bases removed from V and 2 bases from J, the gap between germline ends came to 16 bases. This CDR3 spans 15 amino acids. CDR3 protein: CASSPSAGSTYEQYF. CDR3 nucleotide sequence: TGCGCCAGCAGCCCGTCTGCGGGATCTACCTACGAGCAGTACTTC.

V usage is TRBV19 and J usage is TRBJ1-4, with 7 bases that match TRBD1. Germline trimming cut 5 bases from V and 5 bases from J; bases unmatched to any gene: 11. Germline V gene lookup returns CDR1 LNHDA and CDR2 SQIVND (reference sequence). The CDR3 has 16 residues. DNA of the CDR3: TGTGCCAGTAGTGTCCTCCTGGGGACAGCGAATGAAAAACTGTTTTTT. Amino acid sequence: CASSVLLGTANEKLFF.

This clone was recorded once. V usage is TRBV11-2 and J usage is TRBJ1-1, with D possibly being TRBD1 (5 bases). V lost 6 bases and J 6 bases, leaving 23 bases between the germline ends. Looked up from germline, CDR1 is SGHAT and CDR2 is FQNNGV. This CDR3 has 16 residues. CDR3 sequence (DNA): TGTGCCAGCAGTCAAATTCGGGGGGGAAGGGGATCTGAAGCTTTCTTT. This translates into CASSQIRGGRGSEAFF. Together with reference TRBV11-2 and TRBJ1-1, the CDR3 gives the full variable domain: EAGVAQSPRYKIIEKRQSVAFWCNPISGHATLYWYQQILGQGPKLLIQFQNNGVVDDSQLPKDRFSAERLKGVDSTLKIQPAKLEDSAVYLCASSQIRGGRGSEAFFGQGTRLTVV.

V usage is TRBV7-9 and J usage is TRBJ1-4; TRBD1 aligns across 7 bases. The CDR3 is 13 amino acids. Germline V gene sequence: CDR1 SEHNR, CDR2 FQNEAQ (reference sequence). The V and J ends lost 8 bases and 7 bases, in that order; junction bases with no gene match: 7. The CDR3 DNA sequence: TGTGCCAGCCCAAAAGGACAGGCTGAAAAACTGTTTTTT. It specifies CASPKGQAEKLFF. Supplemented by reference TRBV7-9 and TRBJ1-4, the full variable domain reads DTGVSQNPRHKITKRGQNVTFRCDPISEHNRLYWYRQTLGQGPEFLTYFQNEAQLEKSRLLSDRFSAERPKGSFSTLEIQRTEQGDSAMYLCASPKGQAEKLFFGSGTQLSVL.